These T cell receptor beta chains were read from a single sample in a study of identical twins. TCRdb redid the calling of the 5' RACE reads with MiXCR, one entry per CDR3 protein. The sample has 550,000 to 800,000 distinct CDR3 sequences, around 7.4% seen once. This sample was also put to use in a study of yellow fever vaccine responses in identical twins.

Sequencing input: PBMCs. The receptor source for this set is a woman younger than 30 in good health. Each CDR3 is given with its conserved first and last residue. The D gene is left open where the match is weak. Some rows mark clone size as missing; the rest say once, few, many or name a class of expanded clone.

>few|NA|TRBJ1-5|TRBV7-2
CASSLSALDQPQHF
TGTGCCAGCAGCTTATCGGCACTTGATCAGCCCCAGCATTTT
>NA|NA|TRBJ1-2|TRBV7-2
CASSPRQGQNYGYTF
TGTGCCAGCAGCCCAAGACAAGGGCAAAACTATGGCTACACCTTC
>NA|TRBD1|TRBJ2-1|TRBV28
CASSSEDRGNEQFF
TGTGCCAGCAGTTCCGAAGACAGGGGCAATGAGCAGTTCTTC
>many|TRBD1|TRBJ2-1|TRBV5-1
CASRSRPGQGGNEQFF
TGCGCCAGCAGATCTCGACCGGGACAGGGGGGTAATGAGCAGTTCTTC
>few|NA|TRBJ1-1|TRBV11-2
CASSFRDEAFF
TGTGCCAGCAGCTTCAGGGATGAAGCTTTCTTT
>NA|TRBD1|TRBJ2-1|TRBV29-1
CSASGTGGYNEQFF
TGCAGCGCCTCCGGGACAGGGGGATACAATGAGCAGTTCTTC
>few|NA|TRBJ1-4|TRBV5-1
CASSGQTGLNEKLFF
TGCGCCAGCAGCGGACAGACAGGCCTAAATGAAAAACTGTTTTTT
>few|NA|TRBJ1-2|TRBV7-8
CASSLELNGYTF
TGTGCCAGCAGCTTAGAACTTAATGGCTACACCTTC
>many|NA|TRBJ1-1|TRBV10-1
CASSKDRFEAFF
TGCGCCAGCAGTAAAGACAGGTTTGAAGCTTTCTTT
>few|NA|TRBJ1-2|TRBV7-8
CASSLVIDAAGDGYTF
TGTGCCAGCAGCTTAGTGATCGATGCGGCAGGGGATGGCTACACCTTC
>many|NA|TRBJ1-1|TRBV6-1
CASSEALRGRVINTEAFF
TGTGCCAGCAGTGAAGCGCTTCGGGGCAGGGTTATTAACACTGAAGCTTTCTTT
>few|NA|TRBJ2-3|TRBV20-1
CSVGVGDTQYF
TGCAGTGTTGGGGTGGGAGATACGCAGTATTTT
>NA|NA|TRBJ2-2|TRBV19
CASRTTYTGELFF
TGTGCCAGTAGAACGACATACACCGGGGAGCTGTTTTTT
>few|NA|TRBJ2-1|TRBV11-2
CASSLVKGSNNEQFF
TGTGCCAGCAGCTTGGTGAAGGGGTCCAACAATGAGCAGTTCTTC
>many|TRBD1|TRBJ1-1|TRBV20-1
CSARDGGTGPDTEAFF
TGCAGTGCTAGAGATGGAGGGACAGGTCCCGACACTGAAGCTTTCTTT
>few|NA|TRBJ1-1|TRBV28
CASLRGHTEAFF
TGTGCCAGCCTCAGGGGCCACACTGAAGCTTTCTTT
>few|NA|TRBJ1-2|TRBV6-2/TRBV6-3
CASFYSVERSYGYTF
TGTGCCAGCTTCTACAGCGTGGAGAGGTCCTATGGCTACACCTTC
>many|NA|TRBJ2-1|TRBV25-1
CASSDGGRNEQFF
TGTGCCAGCAGTGATGGGGGGCGTAATGAGCAGTTCTTC
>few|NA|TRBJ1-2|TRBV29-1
CSALDNGYTF
TGCAGCGCCTTGGACAATGGCTACACCTTC
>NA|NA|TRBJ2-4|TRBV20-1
CSAKWQGGQNIQYF
TGCAGTGCTAAGTGGCAGGGAGGCCAAAACATTCAGTACTTC
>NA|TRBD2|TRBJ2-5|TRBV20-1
CSARHPLAGAETQYF
TGCAGTGCTAGACACCCCCTAGCGGGAGCTGAGACCCAGTACTTC
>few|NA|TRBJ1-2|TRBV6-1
CASSPETRSYYGYTF
TGTGCCAGCAGTCCAGAAACCCGGTCGTACTATGGCTACACCTTC
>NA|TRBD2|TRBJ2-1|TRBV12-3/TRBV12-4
CASSFSSGWGSEQFF
TGTGCCAGCAGTTTTTCTAGCGGGTGGGGAAGTGAGCAGTTCTTC
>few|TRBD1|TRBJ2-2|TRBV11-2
CASSPDRGNTGELFF
TGTGCCAGCAGCCCGGACAGGGGTAACACCGGGGAGCTGTTTTTT
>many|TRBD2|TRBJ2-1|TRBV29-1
CSVERSSGSDEQFF
TGCAGCGTTGAAAGGTCTAGCGGGAGTGATGAGCAGTTCTTC
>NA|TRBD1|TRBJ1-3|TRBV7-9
CASSLGQGDGNTIYF
TGTGCCAGCAGCTTGGGACAGGGAGATGGAAACACCATATATTTT
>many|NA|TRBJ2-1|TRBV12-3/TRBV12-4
CASSAVSGTSYNEQFF
TGTGCCAGCAGTGCAGTATCCGGGACTTCCTACAATGAGCAGTTCTTC
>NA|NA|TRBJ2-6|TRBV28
CASSLLGLEANVLTF
TGTGCCAGCAGTTTATTAGGGCTTGAGGCCAACGTCCTGACTTTC
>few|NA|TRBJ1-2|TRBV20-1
CSAALEGLEYGYTF
TGCAGTGCTGCCTTAGAGGGCTTAGAATATGGCTACACCTTC
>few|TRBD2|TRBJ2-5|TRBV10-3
CAISGRTSGRVEHQETQYF
TGTGCCATCAGTGGAAGGACTAGCGGGAGAGTTGAGCACCAAGAGACCCAGTACTTC
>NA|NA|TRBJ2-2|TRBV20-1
CSASGRANTGELFF
TGCAGTGCTAGCGGCAGGGCGAACACCGGGGAGCTGTTTTTT
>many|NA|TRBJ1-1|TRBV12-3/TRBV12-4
CASSNYINTEAFF
TGTGCCAGCAGCAACTACATCAACACTGAAGCTTTCTTT
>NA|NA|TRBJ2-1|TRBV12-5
CASGNGPLSSYNEQFF
TGTGCTAGTGGTAATGGACCGCTGAGCTCCTACAATGAGCAGTTCTTC
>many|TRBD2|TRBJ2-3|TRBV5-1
CASSLLGLAPDTQYF
TGCGCCAGCAGCTTGTTAGGACTAGCACCAGATACGCAGTATTTT
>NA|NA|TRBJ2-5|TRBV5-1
CASSLATGLETQYF
TGCGCCAGCAGCTTGGCTACAGGGTTAGAGACCCAGTACTTC
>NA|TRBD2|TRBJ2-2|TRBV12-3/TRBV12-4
CASSSKREGTGELFF
TGTGCCAGCAGTTCTAAGCGGGAGGGGACCGGGGAGCTGTTTTTT
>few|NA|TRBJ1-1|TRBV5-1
CASMPGDHMNTEAFF
TGCGCCAGCATGCCAGGAGACCATATGAACACTGAAGCTTTCTTT
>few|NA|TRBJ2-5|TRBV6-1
CASSGQTRETQYF
TGTGCCAGCTCGGGACAAACCCGAGAGACCCAGTACTTC
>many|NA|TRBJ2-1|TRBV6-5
CASSYDIGGANEQFF
TGTGCCAGCAGTTACGACATAGGAGGGGCAAATGAGCAGTTCTTC
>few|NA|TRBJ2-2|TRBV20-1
CSARWRSGELFF
TGCAGTGCTAGGTGGAGATCCGGGGAGCTGTTTTTT
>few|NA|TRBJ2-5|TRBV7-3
CASSLIDGETQYF
TGTGCCAGCAGCTTAATTGACGGGGAGACCCAGTACTTC
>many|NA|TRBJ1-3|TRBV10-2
CASRVDTSGNTIYF
TGCGCCAGCAGAGTGGACACCTCTGGAAACACCATATATTTT
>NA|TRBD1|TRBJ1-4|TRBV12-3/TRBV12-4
CASSFGTVNEKLFF
TGTGCCAGCAGTTTTGGGACAGTTAATGAAAAACTGTTTTTT
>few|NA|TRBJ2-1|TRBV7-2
CASSLHRTNNEQFF
TGTGCCAGCAGCTTACACAGGACGAACAATGAGCAGTTCTTC
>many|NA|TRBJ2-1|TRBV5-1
CASSRDSSSSYNEQFF
TGCGCCAGCAGTCGGGACTCCTCGAGCTCCTACAATGAGCAGTTCTTC
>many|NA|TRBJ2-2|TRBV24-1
CATSAAWTEDGELFF
TGTGCCACCAGTGCCGCGTGGACCGAGGACGGGGAGCTGTTTTTT
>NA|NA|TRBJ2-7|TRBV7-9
CASSLSPGYEQYF
TGTGCCAGCAGCCTGTCCCCGGGGTACGAGCAGTACTTC
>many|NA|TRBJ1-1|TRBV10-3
CAISESGMNTEAFF
TGTGCCATCAGTGAGTCGGGGATGAACACTGAAGCTTTCTTT
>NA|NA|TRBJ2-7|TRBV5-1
CASTTPPGPRYEQYF
TGCGCCAGCACCACCCCTCCGGGACCAAGGTACGAGCAGTACTTC
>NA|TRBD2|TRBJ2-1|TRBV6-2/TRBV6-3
CASRTVGGNRDEQFF
TGTGCCAGCCGTACAGTGGGGGGGAATCGGGATGAGCAGTTCTTC
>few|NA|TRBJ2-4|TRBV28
CASSLAGAGENIQYF
TGTGCCAGCAGTTTAGCGGGGGCCGGGGAAAACATTCAGTACTTC
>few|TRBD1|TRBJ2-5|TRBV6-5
CASSYSGTGGETQYF
TGTGCCAGCAGTTACTCCGGGACAGGGGGAGAGACCCAGTACTTC
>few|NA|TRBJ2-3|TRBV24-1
CATSDTGTVADTQYF
TGTGCCACCAGTGATACCGGGACGGTCGCAGATACGCAGTATTTT
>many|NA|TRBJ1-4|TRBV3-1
CASSPTAGREKLFF
TGTGCCAGCAGCCCCACAGCCGGGAGAGAAAAACTGTTTTTT
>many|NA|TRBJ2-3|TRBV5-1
CASSLNRVVALTDTQYF
TGCGCCAGCAGCTTGAACAGGGTTGTGGCCCTCACAGATACGCAGTATTTT
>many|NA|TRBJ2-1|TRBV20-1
CSARVVAVNEQFF
TGCAGTGCTAGAGTAGTTGCGGTCAATGAGCAGTTCTTC
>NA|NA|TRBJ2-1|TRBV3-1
CASSQPSDSSNEQFF
TGTGCCAGCAGCCAACCCTCCGACAGCAGTAATGAGCAGTTCTTC
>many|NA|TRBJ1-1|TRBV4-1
CASSQRWTVTVDTEAFF
TGCGCCAGCAGCCAAAGATGGACCGTGACGGTGGACACTGAAGCTTTCTTT
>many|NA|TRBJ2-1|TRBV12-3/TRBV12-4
CASSKRGEQFF
TGTGCCAGCTCGAAAAGGGGTGAGCAGTTCTTC